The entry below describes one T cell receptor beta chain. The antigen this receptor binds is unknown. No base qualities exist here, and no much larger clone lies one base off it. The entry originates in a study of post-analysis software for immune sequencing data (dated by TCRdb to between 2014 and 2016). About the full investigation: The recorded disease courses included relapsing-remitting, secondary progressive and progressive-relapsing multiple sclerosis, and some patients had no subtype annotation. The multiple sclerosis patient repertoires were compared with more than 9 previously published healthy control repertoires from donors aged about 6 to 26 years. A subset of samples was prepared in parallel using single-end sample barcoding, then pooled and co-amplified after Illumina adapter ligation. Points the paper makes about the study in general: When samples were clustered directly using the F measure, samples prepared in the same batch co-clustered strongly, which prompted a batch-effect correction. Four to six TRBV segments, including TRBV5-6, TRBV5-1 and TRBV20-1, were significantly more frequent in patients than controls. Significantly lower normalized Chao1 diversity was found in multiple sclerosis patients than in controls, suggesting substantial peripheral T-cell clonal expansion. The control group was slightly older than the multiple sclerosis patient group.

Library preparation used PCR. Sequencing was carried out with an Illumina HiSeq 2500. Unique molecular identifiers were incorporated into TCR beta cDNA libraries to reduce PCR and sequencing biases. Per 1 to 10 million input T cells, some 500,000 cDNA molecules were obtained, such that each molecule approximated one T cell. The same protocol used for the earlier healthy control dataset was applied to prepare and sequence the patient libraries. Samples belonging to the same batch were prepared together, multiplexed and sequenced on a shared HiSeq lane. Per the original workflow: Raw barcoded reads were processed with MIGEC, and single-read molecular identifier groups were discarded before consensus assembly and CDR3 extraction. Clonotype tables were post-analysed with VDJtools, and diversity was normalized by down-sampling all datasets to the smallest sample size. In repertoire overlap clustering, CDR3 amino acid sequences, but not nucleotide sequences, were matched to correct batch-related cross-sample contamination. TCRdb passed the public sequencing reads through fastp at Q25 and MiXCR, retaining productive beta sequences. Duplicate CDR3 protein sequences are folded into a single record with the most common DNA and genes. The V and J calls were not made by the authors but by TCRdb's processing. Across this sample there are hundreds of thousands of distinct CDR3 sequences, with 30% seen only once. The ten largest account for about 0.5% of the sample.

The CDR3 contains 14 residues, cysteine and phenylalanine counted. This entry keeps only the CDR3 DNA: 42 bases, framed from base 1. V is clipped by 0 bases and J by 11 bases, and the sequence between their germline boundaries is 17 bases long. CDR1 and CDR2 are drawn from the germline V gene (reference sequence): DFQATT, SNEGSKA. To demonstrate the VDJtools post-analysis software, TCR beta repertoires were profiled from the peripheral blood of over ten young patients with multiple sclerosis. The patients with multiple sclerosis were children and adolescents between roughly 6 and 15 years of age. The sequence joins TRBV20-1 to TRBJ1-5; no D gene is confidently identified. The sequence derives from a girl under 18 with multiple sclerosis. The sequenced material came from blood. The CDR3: CSAREGSTSASQHF. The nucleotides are TGCAGTGCTAGAGAGGGGAGCACCTCAGCGTCCCAGCATTTT.